This T cell receptor (beta chain) was captured by sequencing in a study of T-cell reconstitution after alpha-beta-depleted transplantation in children. Unique molecular identifiers were used to barcode this TCRbeta library. In TCRdb, the PCR reads were re-called with MiXCR into one record per CDR3 protein. The repertoire holds a few hundred thousand distinct CDR3 sequences, with 10% as singletons. Germline V gives CDR1 MNHEY, CDR2 SVGEGT. CDR3 length: 13 amino acids. V dropped 2 bases and J dropped 1 base, with 5 bases sitting between them. This clonotype came up a few times. The chain joins TRBV6-2 or TRBV6-3 to TRBJ1-1, with no clear D. The TCR originated in a human donor who donated a stem cell graft to a child with acute lymphoblastic leukemia. The specimen was PBMCs from the stem cell graft donor, collected from the stem cell graft. Here the CDR3 DNA reads TGTGCCAGCAGTTACAGCGAGAACACTGAAGCTTTCTTT. Its protein product is CASSYSENTEAFF.